This T cell receptor (beta chain) was captured in a study of cytomegalovirus exposure and HLA in healthy donors. Germline V gives CDR1 SGHNT, CDR2 YYREEE (reference sequence). The CDR3 is made up of 13 amino acids. The V end was cut by 1 base, the J end by 3 bases, with 6 bases between. PCR employed 60 Vbeta and 13 Jbeta primers. Libraries were prepared by immunoSEQ multiplex PCR; TCRdb keeps only in-frame clonotypes and omits some of them. The profile covers 110,000 to 150,000 clones, with about 82% appearing a single time and more than 4% taken by the ten largest. The J gene is TRBJ2-3, the V gene TRBV5-4; no reliable D call. This receptor was obtained from a woman aged 40 to 50 in good health and CMV-seropositive. The source material was PBMCs. In DNA form, the CDR3 reads TGTGCCAGCAGCTTGCCCGGGACAGATACGCAGTATTTT. Amino acid sequence: CASSLPGTDTQYF.